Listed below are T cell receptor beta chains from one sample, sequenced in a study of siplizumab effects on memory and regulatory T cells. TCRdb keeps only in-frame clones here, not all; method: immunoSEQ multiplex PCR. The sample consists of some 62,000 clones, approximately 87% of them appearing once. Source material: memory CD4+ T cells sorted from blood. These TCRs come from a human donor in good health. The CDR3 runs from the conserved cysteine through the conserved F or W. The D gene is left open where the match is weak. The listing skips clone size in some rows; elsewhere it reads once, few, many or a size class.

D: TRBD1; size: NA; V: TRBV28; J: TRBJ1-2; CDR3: CASSFRDRGNYGYTF; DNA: TGTGCCAGCAGTTTCCGGGACAGGGGGAACTATGGCTACACCTTC
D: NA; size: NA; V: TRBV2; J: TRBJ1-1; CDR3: CASSVPPFEEMNTEAFF; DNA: TGTGCCAGCAGTGTTCCTCCCTTTGAGGAGATGAACACTGAAGCTTTCTTT
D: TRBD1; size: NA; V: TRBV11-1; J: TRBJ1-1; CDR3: CASSPPSTGRGSTEAFF; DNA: TGTGCCAGCAGCCCCCCCTCGACAGGGCGGGGGAGCACTGAAGCTTTCTTT
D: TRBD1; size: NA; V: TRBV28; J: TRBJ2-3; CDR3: CASGVLDRATDTQYF; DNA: TGTGCCAGCGGGGTCCTCGACAGGGCAACAGATACGCAGTATTTT
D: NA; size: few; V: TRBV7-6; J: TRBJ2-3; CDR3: CASSAVWSTDTQYF; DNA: TGTGCCAGCAGCGCCGTGTGGAGCACAGATACGCAGTATTTT
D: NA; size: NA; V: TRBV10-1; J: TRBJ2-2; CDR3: CASSEGTGELFF; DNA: TGCGCCAGCAGTGAAGGGACCGGGGAGCTGTTTTTT
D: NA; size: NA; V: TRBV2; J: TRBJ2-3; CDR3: CASSYTPDTQYF; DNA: TGTGCCAGCAGTTACACCCCAGATACGCAGTATTTT
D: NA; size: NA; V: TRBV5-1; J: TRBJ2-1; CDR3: CASSVGLPSYNEQFF; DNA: TGCGCCAGCAGCGTGGGACTGCCCTCCTACAATGAGCAGTTCTTC
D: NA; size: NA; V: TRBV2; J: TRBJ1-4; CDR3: CASRAGSLTEKLFF; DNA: TGTGCCAGCAGGGCAGGGTCCCTGACGGAAAAACTGTTTTTT
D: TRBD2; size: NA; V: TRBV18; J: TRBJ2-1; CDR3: CASSPRLAGGMNEQFF; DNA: TGTGCCAGCTCACCGAGACTAGCGGGAGGGATGAATGAGCAGTTCTTC
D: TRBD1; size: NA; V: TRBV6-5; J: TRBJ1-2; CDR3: CASSRDRAEGYTF; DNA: TGTGCCAGCAGTCGCGACAGGGCAGAAGGCTACACCTTC
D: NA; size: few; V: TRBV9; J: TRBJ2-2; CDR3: CASSVSGAPRGGELFF; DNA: TGTGCCAGCAGCGTATCGGGGGCCCCTCGAGGCGGGGAGCTGTTTTTT
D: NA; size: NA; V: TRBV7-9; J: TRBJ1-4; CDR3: CASSLYPGSSRGEKLFF; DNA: TGTGCCAGCAGCTTATATCCAGGCTCAAGTCGAGGTGAAAAACTGTTTTTT
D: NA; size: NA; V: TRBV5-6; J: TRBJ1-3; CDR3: CASSSTDRPWNTIYF; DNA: TGTGCCAGCAGCTCGACCGACAGGCCTTGGAACACCATATATTTT
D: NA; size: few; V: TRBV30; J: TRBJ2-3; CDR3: CAWSVGGGDTQYF; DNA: TGTGCCTGGAGTGTAGGCGGTGGCGATACGCAGTATTTT
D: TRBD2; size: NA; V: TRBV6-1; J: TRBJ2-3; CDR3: CASSARGGGLSTDTQYF; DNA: TGTGCCAGCAGTGCGCGTGGCGGGGGTCTTAGCACAGATACGCAGTATTTT
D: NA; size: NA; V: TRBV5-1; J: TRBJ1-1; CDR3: CASSLGDTEAFF; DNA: TGCGCCAGCAGCTTGGGGGACACTGAAGCTTTCTTT
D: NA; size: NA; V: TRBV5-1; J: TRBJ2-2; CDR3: CASSLSGDRTGELFF; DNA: TGCGCCAGCAGCTTGTCAGGGGACCGCACCGGGGAGCTGTTTTTT
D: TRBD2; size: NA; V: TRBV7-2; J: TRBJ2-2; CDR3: CASSSRRGGTGELFF; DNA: TGTGCCAGCAGCTCTCGGAGGGGAGGGACCGGGGAGCTGTTTTTT
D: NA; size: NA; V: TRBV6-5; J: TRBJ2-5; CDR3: CASSYSASTFQETQYF; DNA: TGTGCCAGCAGTTACTCGGCGTCCACTTTCCAAGAGACCCAGTACTTC
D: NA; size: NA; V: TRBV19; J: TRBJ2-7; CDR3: CASSITGGPYEQYF; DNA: TGTGCCAGTAGTATTACCGGGGGGCCATACGAGCAGTACTTC
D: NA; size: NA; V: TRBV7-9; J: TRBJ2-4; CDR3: CASSPGIRRDLAKNIQYF; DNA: TGTGCCAGCAGCCCCGGGATTCGGCGGGACCTAGCCAAAAACATTCAGTACTTC
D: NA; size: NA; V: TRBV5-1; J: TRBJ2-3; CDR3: CASSLVDFTTDTQYF; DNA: TGCGCCAGCAGCTTGGTGGACTTTACCACAGATACGCAGTATTTT
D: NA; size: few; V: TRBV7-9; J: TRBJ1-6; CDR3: CASSPGDGSNSPLHF; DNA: TGTGCCAGCAGCCCAGGGGACGGTTCTAATTCACCCCTCCACTTT
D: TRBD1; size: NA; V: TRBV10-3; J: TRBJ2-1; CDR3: CASLGQGASNEQFF; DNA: TGTGCCAGTTTGGGACAGGGGGCGAGCAATGAGCAGTTCTTC
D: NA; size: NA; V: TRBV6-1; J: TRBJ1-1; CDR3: CASSDRQVTNTEAFF; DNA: TGTGCCAGCAGCGATAGACAGGTTACGAACACTGAAGCTTTCTTT
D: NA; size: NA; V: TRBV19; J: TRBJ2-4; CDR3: CASSMPPGAAKNIQYF; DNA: TGTGCCAGTAGTATGCCCCCCGGAGCAGCCAAAAACATTCAGTACTTC
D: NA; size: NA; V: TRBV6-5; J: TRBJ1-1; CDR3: CASSNQGHTEAFF; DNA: TGTGCCAGCAGTAACCAGGGGCACACTGAAGCTTTCTTT
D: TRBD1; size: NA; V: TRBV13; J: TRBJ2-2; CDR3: CASSSSRQGPTGELFF; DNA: TGTGCCAGCAGCTCCTCTAGACAGGGTCCCACCGGGGAGCTGTTTTTT
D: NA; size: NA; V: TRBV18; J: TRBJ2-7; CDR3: CASRGGYEQYF; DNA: TGTGCCAGCAGGGGAGGCTACGAGCAGTACTTC
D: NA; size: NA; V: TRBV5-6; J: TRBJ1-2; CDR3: CASSLVGGRNYGYTF; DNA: TGTGCCAGCAGCTTGGTCGGAGGGAGAAACTATGGCTACACCTTC
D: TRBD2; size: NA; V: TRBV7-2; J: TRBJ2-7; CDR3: CASSAGGGPTLYEQYF; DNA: TGTGCCAGCAGCGCTGGCGGGGGTCCTACCCTCTACGAGCAGTACTTC
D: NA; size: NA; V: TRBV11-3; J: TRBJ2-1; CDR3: CASSSGLRPEDEQFF; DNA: TGTGCCAGCAGCTCGGGATTAAGGCCTGAGGATGAGCAGTTCTTC
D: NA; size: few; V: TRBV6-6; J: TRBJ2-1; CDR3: CASTSRDRNNEQFF; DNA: TGTGCCAGCACCTCCAGGGACCGTAATAATGAGCAGTTCTTC
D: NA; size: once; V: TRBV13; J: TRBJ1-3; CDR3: CASSSRGGGGNTIYF; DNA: TGTGCCAGCAGCTCGAGAGGGGGAGGGGGAAACACCATATATTTT
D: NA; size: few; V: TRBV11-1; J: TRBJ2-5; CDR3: CASSHRERRRETQYF; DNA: TGTGCCAGCAGCCACCGGGAGCGGAGACGAGAGACCCAGTACTTC
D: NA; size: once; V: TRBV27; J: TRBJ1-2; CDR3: CASSLTGKGNYGYTF; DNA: TGTGCCAGCAGTTTAACAGGGAAGGGCAACTATGGCTACACCTTC
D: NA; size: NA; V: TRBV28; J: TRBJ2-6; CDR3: CASSTTQGRGANVLTF; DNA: TGTGCCAGCAGTACAACACAGGGTCGTGGGGCCAACGTCCTGACTTTC
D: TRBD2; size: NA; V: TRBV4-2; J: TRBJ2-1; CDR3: CASSQGGLADNNEQFF; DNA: TGTGCCAGCAGCCAAGGGGGACTAGCGGACAACAATGAGCAGTTCTTC
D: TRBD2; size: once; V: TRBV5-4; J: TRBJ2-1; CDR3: CASSLAGTSGRNEQFF; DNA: TGTGCCAGCAGCTTGGCGGGGACTAGCGGGAGGAATGAGCAGTTCTTC
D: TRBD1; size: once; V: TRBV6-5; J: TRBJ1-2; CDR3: CASSYGTGGYGYTF; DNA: TGTGCCAGCAGTTATGGGACAGGGGGCTATGGCTACACCTTC
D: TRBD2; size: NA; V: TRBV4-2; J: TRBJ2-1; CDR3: CASSRRLADPNEQFF; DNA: TGTGCCAGCAGCCGCAGACTAGCGGACCCCAATGAGCAGTTCTTC
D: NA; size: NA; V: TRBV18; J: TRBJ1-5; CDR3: CASSPDSNQPQHF; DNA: TGTGCCAGCTCACCCGACAGCAATCAGCCCCAGCATTTT
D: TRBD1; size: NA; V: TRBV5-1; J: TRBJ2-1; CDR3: CASRTGGPDNEQFF; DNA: TGCGCCAGCAGGACAGGGGGCCCGGACAATGAGCAGTTCTTC
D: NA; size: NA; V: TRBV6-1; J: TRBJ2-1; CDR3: CASTQGGSGNNEQFF; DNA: TGTGCCAGCACCCAGGGGGGGAGCGGAAACAATGAGCAGTTCTTC
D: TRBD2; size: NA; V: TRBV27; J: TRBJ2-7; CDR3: CASQPGGIYYEQYF; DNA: TGTGCCAGCCAACCGGGAGGGATCTACTACGAGCAGTACTTC
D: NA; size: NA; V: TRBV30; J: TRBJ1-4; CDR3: CAWSAGRLNEKLFF; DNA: TGTGCCTGGAGTGCGGGACGGCTAAATGAAAAACTGTTTTTT
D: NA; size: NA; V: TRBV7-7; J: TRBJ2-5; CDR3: CASSFTVQETQYF; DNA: TGTGCTAGCAGCTTCACGGTACAAGAGACCCAGTACTTC